This T cell receptor beta chain appears in the sequencing data of a study of T cell responses to AZD1222 COVID-19 vaccine. This CDR3 contains 15 residues. V gave up 1 base and J gave up 5 bases; unmatched junction bases: 4. CDR1 MGHRA and CDR2 YSYEKL come from the germline V gene. A remark on this clone: Its antigen is unknown.

Profiled with immunoSEQ multiplex PCR; TCRdb holds only in-frame clones, not every one. The profile shows 140,000 to 150,000 clones, 75% to 90% of them singletons. General observations from the study: Two AZD1222 administrations were followed by greater Spike-specific TCR breadth and depth.

This sample comprised peripheral blood, obtained on day 0 of AZD1222 vaccination. The V call is TRBV4-1, the J call TRBJ2-7; 11 nucleotides match TRBD2. This receptor was taken from an adult in good health. This CDR3 reads CASSQGLAGINEQYF. The CDR3 nucleotides read TGCGCCAGCAGCCAAGGACTAGCGGGGATCAACGAGCAGTACTTC.